The 21 T cell receptor beta chains given below trace back to one sample, sequenced in a study of regulatory T cells in long-lasting Graves disease. Time point defined: newly diagnosed GD, antithyroid drugs for less than 3 months. The authors made the TCR library using RNA they extracted from PBMCs. To make TCR beta libraries, researchers used iRepertoire HTBI primers and Arm-PCR of CDR3 regions. MiXCR, applied by TCRdb to the multiplex PCR reads, yields one record per CDR3 protein. Of approximately 460,000 distinct CDR3 sequences in the sample, about a sixth were seen once. The sample also formed part of further work on T cells in Graves' hyperthyroidism and ophthalmopathy.

The sample in question was peripheral blood mononuclear cells (PBMCs), obtained at new diagnosis, from a patient treated with antithyroid drugs. The source is a woman under 40 with Graves disease.

This clonotype appeared many times. This chain connects TRBV9 to TRBJ2-5, with D possibly being TRBD2 (6 bases). Trimming shortened V by 2 bases and J by 5 bases, and 10 bases separated the two germline ends. The germline V gene has CDR1 SGDLS and CDR2 YYNGEE. The CDR3 runs 13 residues. The CDR3 sequence is CASSVRDSETQYF. In DNA form, the CDR3 reads TGTGCCAGCAGCGTCCGGGACTCTGAGACCCAGTACTTC.

This clonotype has only a few counts. This chain uses TRBV10-3 with TRBJ1-1; TRBD1 matches at 7 bases. The CDR3 runs 11 residues. CDR1 and CDR2 (germline): ENHRY, SYGVKD. Trimming cost V 4 bases and J 11 bases; bases outside gene matches: 4. Written as DNA, the CDR3 is TGTGCCATCAGTGCCGGGGGACAGGCTTTCTTT. Translating gives CAISAGGQAFF.

This clonotype was observed many times. The J gene is TRBJ1-2, the V gene TRBV12-3 or TRBV12-4; possible D gene TRBD1, 5 bases. The germline V and J ends were trimmed by 3 bases and 8 bases, with 19 bases remaining between them. The CDR3 sequence is 15 residues long. This CDR3 is CASSFGGGKSSGYTF. CDR3 in DNA: TGTGCCAGCAGTTTTGGGGGGGGAAAGAGTTCGGGCTACACCTTC.

V is TRBV29-1 and J is TRBJ1-6; D gene uncertain. CDR3 length: 12 amino acids. Germline loops: CDR1 SQVTM, CDR2 ANQGSEA. V lost 4 bases and J lost 6, with 7 bases in between. The CDR3 sequence is CSVGEGNSPLHF. For the CDR3, the DNA is TGCAGCGTTGGAGAGGGTAATTCACCCCTCCACTTT.

CDR3 coding DNA: TGCGCCAGCAGCGGTGAGATGGTTAGCGGAGAAATTACTAGCACAGATACGCAGTATTTT. Translating it yields CASSGEMVSGEITSTDTQYF. The V and J genes are TRBV5-1 and TRBJ2-3; weak D call: TRBD2 (6 bases). In germline, CDR1 is SGHRS, CDR2 YFSETQ. With 4 bases removed from V and 0 bases from J, the gap between germline ends came to 27 bases. The CDR3 totals 20 residues. The whole variable domain, filled in from reference TRBV5-1 and TRBJ2-3, reads KAGVTQTPRYLIKTRGQQVTLSCSPISGHRSVSWYQQTPGQGLQFLFEYFSETQRNKGNFPGRFSGRQFSNSRSEMNVSTLELGDSALYLCASSGEMVSGEITSTDTQYFGPGTRLTVL.

This clonotype came up many times. V gene TRBV3-1 combines with J gene TRBJ2-1, with a possible D match to TRBD2 (7 bases). The J call may be faulty, since TRBJ2-5 better matches the DNA end. Germline V gene data show CDR1 as LGHDT and CDR2 as YNNKEL (reference sequence). The length of the CDR3 is 15 residues. In DNA form, the CDR3 reads TGTGCCAGCAGCCACAAACTAGGGAGGGGGGAGACCCAGTACTTC. Amino acids: CASSHKLGRGETQYF.

This clonotype was seen many times. The chain recombines TRBV7-2 with TRBJ2-7; no clear D gene. Germline values: CDR1 SGHTA, CDR2 FQGNSA. The CDR3 has 13 amino acids. Trimming stripped 2 bases from V and 3 bases from J, with 8 bases between. The CDR3: CASSLTRNYEQYF. The CDR3 DNA reads TGTGCCAGCAGCTTAACCAGAAACTACGAGCAGTACTTC.

The chain is built from TRBV28 and TRBJ2-7; TRBD2 agrees at 7 bases. The CDR3 has 14 residues. Germline-derived CDR1 and CDR2 are MDHEN and SYDVKM. Losses at the gene ends were 5 bases for V and 8 bases for J; bases not matched to a gene: 12. The CDR3 DNA is TGTGCCAGCAGTCAGACCGGAGCGGGGTATCAGCAGTACTTC. Its translation: CASSQTGAGYQQYF.

This clonotype was seen more than once but under ten times. The genes are TRBV5-1 and TRBJ2-2; the match to TRBD2 covers 7 bases. This CDR3 is built from 15 residues. CDR1 and CDR2 from the germline V gene are SGHRS and YFSETQ. Trimming took 4 bases from V and 2 from J; bases not matched to a gene: 5. For the CDR3, the DNA is TGCGCCAGCAGCCGCAGCGGGGAAAACACCGGGGAGCTGTTTTTT. Protein sequence: CASSRSGENTGELFF.

This chain uses TRBV12-3 or TRBV12-4 with TRBJ1-4, with 8 bases lining up with TRBD1. V shed 6 bases, J shed 8 bases, and the junction held 11 bases outside the gene matches. The length of the CDR3 is 15 residues. This CDR3 is CASSPGRGLEEKLFF. DNA of the CDR3: TGTGCCAGCAGCCCAGGCAGGGGGCTAGAGGAAAAACTGTTTTTT.

The gene calls are TRBV7-8 and TRBJ2-1; the D gene is possibly TRBD2 (7 bases). The V and J ends lost 8 bases and 16 bases respectively, with 18 bases between them. Germline lookup yields CDR1 SGHVS and CDR2 FQNEAQ. This CDR3 has 11 amino acids. The CDR3 reads CASLKGEGKFF. The CDR3 DNA follows: TGTGCCAGCCTAAAGGGGGAGGGCAAATTCTTC.

For this clonotype: A junction end diverges from the germline sequence, so it may reflect a read error. This chain links TRBV18 with TRBJ1-1; 7 positions agree with TRBD1. The CDR3 totals 14 residues. The germline CDR1 and CDR2 sequences are KGHSH and LQKENI. CDR3 sequence reads: CASSPETGNTEACF. CDR3 bases: TGTGCCAGCTCACCCGAGACAGGGAACACTGAAGCTTGCTTT.

The CDR3 region is CSVERVGLDTQYF. CDR3 in DNA: TGCAGCGTTGAAAGGGTCGGCTTGGATACGCAGTATTTT. V usage is TRBV29-1 and J usage is TRBJ2-3, with D unclear. In germline, CDR1 is SQVTM, CDR2 ANQGSEA. V was clipped by 2 bases and J by 6 bases, with 12 bases between them. CDR3 length: 13 amino acids.

The rearrangement uses TRBV14 and TRBJ2-4; the D gene could be TRBD1 or TRBD2 (6 bases each). This CDR3 is built from 16 residues. Germline V gene lookup returns CDR1 SGHDN and CDR2 FVKESK. V was trimmed by 4 bases and J by 5 bases, leaving 18 bases between them. The CDR3 here is CASSPSVPGAQNIQYF. The CDR3 region has the DNA TGTGCCAGCAGCCCCTCCGTGCCGGGGGCGCAAAACATTCAGTACTTC.

In this sample, this clonotype turned up many times. The V call is TRBV12-3 or TRBV12-4, the J call TRBJ2-3, with TRBD1 identical over 8 bases. J was trimmed by 0 bases and V by 4 bases; bases with no gene match: 3. The CDR3 contains 15 residues. The CDR3 nucleotides are TGTGCCAGCAGTTGGACAGGGAGAAGCACAGATACGCAGTATTTT. Translating it yields CASSWTGRSTDTQYF.

This clonotype was recorded at least ten times. The chain has TRBV10-3 and TRBJ1-2; no clear D gene. Germline V CDR1 and CDR2: ENHRY, SYGVKD. Trimming left V 4 bases short and J 3 bases short, with 3 bases between. This CDR3 contains 11 residues. CDR3 in DNA: TGTGCCATCAGTGTCGACTATGGCTACACCTTC. As protein: CAISVDYGYTF.

This clonotype was seen a handful of times. The genes are TRBV20-1 and TRBJ1-2, with 7 positions matching TRBD1. Trimming cost V 0 bases and J 3 bases; bases outside gene matches: 7. The CDR3 is made up of 15 amino acids. In germline, CDR1 is DFQATT, CDR2 SNEGSKA (reference sequence). CDR3 in DNA: TGCAGTGCTAGAGACGCCAGGGGGACGGACTATGGCTACACCTTC. It translates to CSARDARGTDYGYTF.

This clonotype was seen a handful of times. This chain joins TRBV6-1 and TRBJ2-3; maybe TRBD2 (5 bases). This CDR3 is built from 13 residues. V was shortened by 6 bases and J by 3 bases, with 10 bases between the two germline ends. CDR1 and CDR2 from the germline V gene are MNHNS and SASEGT. For the CDR3, the DNA is TGTGCCAGCAGGGAGCGGAGAACAGATACGCAGTATTTT. It codes for CASRERRTDTQYF.

This clonotype was counted at least ten times. V is TRBV27 and J is TRBJ1-2, with D tentatively TRBD1 (5 bases). CDR1 MNHEY and CDR2 SMNVEV come from the germline V gene (reference sequence). There are 15 residues in the CDR3. Trimming removed 2 bases at V and 5 bases at J, with 15 bases between. Here the CDR3 reads CASSLTIGEGYGYTF. As DNA, the CDR3 is TGTGCCAGCAGTTTAACAATAGGGGAAGGGTATGGCTACACCTTC.

This clonotype showed up many times. The chain recombines TRBV9 with TRBJ2-2; possibly TRBD2 for D (7 bases). Per germline, CDR1 SGDLS and CDR2 YYNGEE. Trimming cost V 5 bases and J 3 bases, with 14 bases left between them. CDR3 length: 15 amino acids. Here the CDR3 DNA reads TGTGCCAGCAGGGGAGGGGGAAGGGACACCGGGGAGCTGTTTTTT. Translated: CASRGGGRDTGELFF.

Remarks on this clonotype: This may stem from a read error, because a much larger clone lies one nucleotide away. The genes are TRBV5-4 and TRBJ2-5; D possibly corresponds to TRBD1 (5 bases). Germline V gene sequence: CDR1 SGHNT, CDR2 YYREEE (reference sequence). The CDR3 is 13 residues long. The DNA for the CDR3 is TGTGCCAGCAGCTCGGACAACCAACAGACCCAGTACTTC. It encodes CASSSDNQQTQYF.